The clone carrying this T cell receptor (beta chain) has only one observation. The data belong to a study of shared T cell receptors in the human thymus. The CDR3 covers 15 residues. The V gene end was trimmed by 4 bases and the J gene end by 5 bases; junction bases not matched to a gene: 6. The germline gives CDR1 SGHTA, CDR2 FQGNSA. Clones were sequenced by immunoSEQ multiplex PCR, and TCRdb holds only the in-frame ones, with some missing. The repertoire consists of hundreds of thousands of clones, with more than 75% occurring once and the leading ten covering about 0.012%. This sample also belongs to another study, concerning human thymus T cells. Per that paper: Apparent bias marked the V and J gene usage of thymic and blood repertoires.

The genes are TRBV7-2 and TRBJ2-1, with 9 bases that match TRBD2. The specimen sequenced was thymocytes. This TCR derives from a boy in the first two years of life with a congenital heart defect. CDR3 DNA: TGTGCCAGCAGCTCCGTGGGACTAGCCAACAATGAGCAGTTCTTC. Translated, it gives CASSSVGLANNEQFF.